Sequencing of this TCR beta chain was carried out in a study of sequential checkpoint blockade in melanoma. Assay: immunoSEQ multiplex PCR; the TCRdb copy retains only in-frame clones and omits some. This table holds about 13,000 clones, roughly 78% found once. Treatment denoted: randomized to nivolumab then ipilimumab (arm A) or the reverse (arm B). CDR3 length: 11 residues. Trimming cost V 5 bases and J 9 bases, with 11 bases left between them. The germline V gene has CDR1 SGDLS and CDR2 YYNGEE. The sequence was obtained from a human donor with melanoma. The genes are TRBV9 and TRBJ1-2, with D possibly being TRBD1 (5 bases). The sample was CD8+ T cells sorted from blood (inferred from file names), taken from a patient given nivolumab and ipilimumab in sequence. The CDR3 sequence is CASSAGQSYTF. Written as DNA, the CDR3 is TGTGCCAGCAGTGCAGGGCAGAGCTACACCTTC.